The present T cell receptor (beta chain) was sequenced within a study of T cells in lung cancer brain metastases (dated 2018 in TCRdb). For the wider study: About 85% of the roughly 20 patients had a history of tobacco use, with a median of about 36 pack-years. The median interval between acquisition of the primary specimen and acquisition of the brain metastasis specimen was about 380 days. The study compared TCR beta CDR3 repertoires of fully resected primary non-small cell lung cancers with those of paired brain metastases. The median age of the patients at first diagnosis was around 59 years, and the group included 9 males and some twelve females. The cohort included about 20 patients who provided about 40 specimens, with each patient contributing one primary lung lesion and one brain metastasis. Of the roughly 20 patients, more than 15 received no interval therapy between resection of the primary and resection of the metastasis. DNA integrity number averaged 3.8 in both primary and metastatic specimens, with no significant difference between sites.

A word on this clone: What antigen it recognizes has not been identified. Nothing much larger sits one base from this clone, and base qualities are not available.

Between about 2.24 and 4.92 ug genomic DNA was input per sample, and equal DNA input was given to paired samples. TCR beta libraries were constructed with the immunoSEQ hsTCRbeta Kit, with multiplexed V and J gene primers used across two PCR steps. Pooled libraries with positive and negative controls were sequenced on an Illumina MiSeq using a 100-cycle paired-end protocol. The original pipeline was this. Raw data were processed by the immunoSEQ vendor into normalized, annotated TCR beta repertoire reports. Richness was counted as unique clones by nucleotide sequence, and total richness was extrapolated with the iChao1 and Efron-Thisted estimators. To characterize and compare the paired lesions, the analysis used Pielou's evenness, Simpson's index, the proportional abundance of the top-ten clones, and the Morisita overlap index. TCRdb took this table from immuneACCESS and kept in-frame rearrangements with V and J called. Such tables lack part of the clones; where checked against another copy, unresolved V genes explain under half of the gap, and the rest is unexplained. V and J calls and clone size are those listed in that table; D and trimming were worked out from the DNA. In this sample the table shows a few thousand clones, 80% to 95% of which occur a single time. The biggest ten clones account for 4.8% of the sample.

Resection was performed in the patients for synchronous oligometastatic disease or for delayed recurrence of a solitary brain metastasis. To avoid including cancers other than NSCLC, any patient with a history of multiple malignancies was excluded. Tumor areas were macrodissected from five deparaffinized roughly 10 um unstained sections, using marked H&E slides as a guide. Every specimen was formalin-fixed and paraffin-embedded (FFPE). The AllPrep DNA/RNA FFPE Kit was used for extraction of genomic DNA. The CDR3 contains 15 residues, cysteine and phenylalanine counted. Just the 45-base CDR3 DNA is kept, in frame starting at base 1. Trimming accounts for 0 bases at V and 9 bases at J, while the number of junction bases matched to no gene is 8. The germline V gene specifies LGHNA as CDR1 and YSLEER as CDR2. The research as a whole found: The ten most abundant clones accounted for a significantly larger fraction of the repertoire in brain metastases than in primaries, which suggests clonal expansion. Most clones were specific to a single lesion, and paired lesions overlapped only to a limited degree (mean Morisita index around 0.2). Effects of preoperative corticosteroids on T cell infiltration in brain metastases could not be controlled. DNA fragmentation in FFPE samples may have prevented retrieval of the complete infiltrating T cell repertoire. Brain metastases contained significantly fewer unique productive clones than the paired primaries (median around 1,500 versus 4,400).

Recombination linked TRBV4-3 to TRBJ2-4, with TRBD1 matching 7 junction bases. The origin of this receptor is a woman in her thirties with non-small cell lung cancer. The sample was tumor tissue from the primary lung tumor. The sample's cell subset or site label, in plain terms: primary lung cancer lesion. The DNA sequence is given as TGCGCCAGCAGCCAAGAGAGTACAGGGGTAGGCATTCAGTACTTC. The translation is CASSQESTGVGIQYF.